One and the same sample provided the 18 T cell receptor beta chains below, sequenced in a study of T cell repertoires in cytomegalovirus infection. What these receptors recognize is not known. TCRdb analysed the reads with MiXCR anew, one entry per CDR3 protein. This table has about 900,000 distinct CDR3 sequences, approximately 31% appearing once. The sample here was cultured CD8+ T cells from PBMCs, taken from culture after CMV antigen stimulation. Receptors originate from a human donor in good health (CMV status not recorded). Some clones in this sample may be carry-over from other donors' samples.

About this clonotype: The junction differs from germline at one of its ends, possibly a read error. The chain uses TRBV6-5 and TRBJ1-1; D perhaps matches TRBD1 (5 bases). Per the germline V gene, CDR1 is MNHEY and CDR2 is SVGAGI. This CDR3 has 13 amino acids. The CDR3 nucleotides are TGTGTCAGCAGCGTCGACAGTAACACTGAAGCTTTCTTT. This gives the protein CVSSVDSNTEAFF.

This clonotype was picked up one time. The chain has TRBV12-3 or TRBV12-4 and TRBJ2-7; perhaps TRBD2 as D (6 bases). The CDR3 has 17 amino acids. V was cut by 6 bases and J by 0 bases, with 21 bases left in between. The CDR3 protein is CASSEMVGSALSYEQYF. The CDR3 DNA follows: TGTGCCAGCAGCGAAATGGTCGGGAGCGCCCTCTCCTACGAGCAGTACTTC.

This rearrangement joins TRBV7-9 to TRBJ2-4, with D possibly matching TRBD2 (6 bases). V lost 4 bases to trimming and J lost 0 bases, with 22 bases between them. Germline CDR1 is SEHNR and CDR2 is FQNEAQ (reference sequence). There are 19 residues in the CDR3. The CDR3 nucleotides read TGTGCCAGCAGCTCCTCATCGGCGGGGTCTCCCGGAGCCAAAAACATTCAGTACTTC. It translates to CASSSSSAGSPGAKNIQYF.

This clonotype was counted many times. The chain uses TRBV7-8 and TRBJ2-3; tentative D call: TRBD1 (6 bases). Germline V gene sequence: CDR1 SGHVS, CDR2 FQNEAQ. This CDR3 spans 15 amino acids. V was pared by 5 bases and J by 2 bases, with 14 bases between. The CDR3 region is CASSLRTDHTDTQYF. CDR3 DNA: TGTGCCAGCAGCCTAAGGACAGACCACACAGATACGCAGTATTTT.

The genes are TRBV6-2 or TRBV6-3 and TRBJ2-7, with 7 bases matching TRBD2. The germline gives CDR1 MNHEY, CDR2 SVGEGT. CDR3 size: 14 residues. V trimming: 3 bases; J trimming: 2 bases; junction bases outside the gene matches: 4. The CDR3 nucleotides are TGTGCCAGCAGTTATTTGGGGGGGACCTACGAGCAGTACTTC. Translated, it gives CASSYLGGTYEQYF.

The rearrangement links TRBV11-2 to TRBJ2-4; TRBD2 is a possible D gene (5 bases). Germline V gene data show CDR1 as SGHAT and CDR2 as FQNNGV. There are 15 residues in the CDR3. V lost 0 bases, J lost 9 bases, and 15 bases lay in between. CDR3 coding DNA: TGTGCCAGCAGCTTAGATGAGAGGGCCCGTGCCATTCAGTACTTC. Translation: CASSLDERARAIQYF.

This chain joins TRBV27 and TRBJ2-7, with 8 bases lining up with TRBD1. The CDR3 sequence is 12 residues long. The ends lost 6 bases at V and 11 bases at J; junction bases unmatched: 9. From germline, CDR1 is MNHEY and CDR2 SMNVEV (reference sequence). The CDR3, as DNA: TGTGCCAGCAGGGGCCAATTGGGACAGGAGTACGTC. This sequence encodes CASRGQLGQEYV.

The chain is built from TRBV20-1 and TRBJ1-1, with 8 bases aligning to TRBD1. V lost 8 bases and J lost 5; bases outside the gene matches: 10. The CDR3 extends over 13 amino acids. CDR1 and CDR2 (germline): DFQATT, SNEGSKA (reference sequence). The CDR3 coding sequence is TGCAGTCCCCACTATGACAGGGGAACTGAAGCTTTCTTT. This translates into CSPHYDRGTEAFF.

V is TRBV7-9 and J is TRBJ2-3; 8 nucleotides agree with TRBD2. Trimming at V came to 4 bases and at J to 6 bases, leaving 6 bases not matched to a gene. CDR3 length: 14 amino acids. The germline V gene encodes CDR1 SEHNR and CDR2 FQNEAQ (reference sequence). This chain's CDR3 is CASSWRGALDTQYF. CDR3 sequence (DNA): TGTGCCAGCAGCTGGCGGGGGGCCCTGGATACGCAGTATTTT. Drawing the rest from reference TRBV7-9 and TRBJ2-3, the complete variable domain is DTGVSQNPRHKITKRGQNVTFRCDPISEHNRLYWYRQTLGQGPEFLTYFQNEAQLEKSRLLSDRFSAERPKGSFSTLEIQRTEQGDSAMYLCASSWRGALDTQYFGPGTRLTVL.

This clonotype showed up just a few times. The V gene is TRBV4-1, the J gene TRBJ1-5; D is unresolved. This CDR3 has 14 residues. In germline, CDR1 is MGHRA, CDR2 YSYEKL. V was clipped by 5 bases and J by 0 bases, with 8 bases between them. CDR3 sequence: CASSEGISNQPQHF. The CDR3 DNA reads as TGCGCCAGCAGCGAAGGGATTAGCAATCAGCCCCAGCATTTT.

The rearrangement links TRBV27 to TRBJ1-6, with a tentative D call TRBD1 (6 bases). The CDR3 extends over 13 amino acids. Germline V lookup: CDR1 MNHEY, CDR2 SMNVEV (reference sequence). Deletions cut 2 bases from V and 8 bases from J, with 7 bases between. CDR3 protein: CASSLGQYSPLHF. DNA of the CDR3: TGTGCCAGCAGTTTAGGACAGTATTCACCCCTCCACTTT.

The chain joins TRBV2 to TRBJ2-5; possible D gene TRBD2, 7 bases. From germline, CDR1 is SNHLY and CDR2 FYNNEI. The CDR3 covers 15 residues. V shed 6 bases and J shed 3 bases, with 17 bases lying between them. The CDR3 bases are TGTGCCAGCAGAGTGGAAGGGGGGGGCGAAGAGACCCAGTACTTC. It encodes CASRVEGGGEETQYF.

This clonotype was seen only a few times. The J gene is TRBJ2-1, the V gene TRBV5-4; 14 nucleotides agree with TRBD2. Germline trimming cut 1 base from V and 1 base from J; bases unmatched to any gene: 4. Germline CDR1 and CDR2: SGHNT and YYREEE (reference sequence). CDR3 length: 18 residues. This chain's CDR3 is CASSLPTSGGASYNEQFF. Written as DNA, the CDR3 is TGTGCCAGCAGCTTGCCGACTAGCGGGGGGGCTTCCTACAATGAGCAGTTCTTC.

The chain has TRBV6-6 and TRBJ1-4; 11 bases are a match to TRBD1. Trimming cost V 6 bases and J 4 bases; bases outside gene matches: 7. From germline, CDR1 is MNHNY and CDR2 SVGAGI (reference sequence). This CDR3 contains 16 residues. CDR3 in DNA: TGTGCCAGCAGGGGACAGGGGGTGCCCCGTAATGAAAAACTGTTTTTT. This translates into CASRGQGVPRNEKLFF.

This clonotype was counted between two and nine times. The rearrangement links TRBV6-2 or TRBV6-3 to TRBJ2-4; 7 positions match TRBD1. Germline CDR1 MNHEY, CDR2 SVGEGT. There are 16 residues in the CDR3. The ends lost 1 base at V and 4 bases at J; junction bases unmatched: 7. The CDR3 DNA is TGTGCCAGCAGTTACTACTCTGAGACAGGGAAAAACATTCAGTACTTC. Translating gives CASSYYSETGKNIQYF.

The gene calls are TRBV25-1 and TRBJ1-1; the D gene is possibly TRBD1 (6 bases). This CDR3 contains 14 residues. Germline CDR1 and CDR2: MGHDK and SYGVNS. The germline V and J ends were trimmed by 4 bases and 4 bases, with 13 bases remaining between them. The CDR3 is CASSARQEVTEAFF. CDR3 nucleotide sequence: TGTGCCAGCAGTGCCCGACAGGAGGTCACTGAAGCTTTCTTT.

This clonotype appeared a few times. V gene TRBV27 combines with J gene TRBJ2-3; 9 positions agree with TRBD1. CDR1 MNHEY and CDR2 SMNVEV come from the germline V gene (reference sequence). The CDR3 totals 13 residues. Trimming cost V 11 bases and J 4 bases; bases outside gene matches: 7. CDR3 amino acids: CAVRDRAADTQYF. CDR3 nucleotides: TGTGCCGTCCGGGACAGGGCCGCAGATACGCAGTATTTT.

This chain joins TRBV27 and TRBJ2-7; TRBD1 agrees at 10 bases. Germline values: CDR1 MNHEY, CDR2 SMNVEV (reference sequence). After removal of 5 bases from V and 7 bases from J, the junction contained 11 bases not matched to a gene. The CDR3 covers 15 residues. The CDR3 sequence: CASSTMDRGIDEQYF. The CDR3, as DNA: TGTGCCAGCAGTACCATGGACAGGGGGATTGATGAGCAGTACTTC.